The present entry profiles one TCR beta chain with its context. Methods used by the authors: Amplification from reference gene primers served as the basis for estimated nucleated cell counts. TCRdb keeps only in-frame clones here, not all; method: immunoSEQ multiplex PCR. V, J and clone size reflect that table, while D and trimming were determined from the DNA. This sample carries about 230,000 clones, approximately 83% of them seen once, and the ten largest clones take 27%. The record originates from a study of blood T cell repertoires in COVID-19. On the study more broadly: Both acute and convalescent COVID-19 samples were obtained from the United States, Italy and Spain.

Germline values: CDR1 LGHNA, CDR2 YNFKEQ. V was pared by 0 bases and J by 3 bases, with 2 bases of the junction left unmatched. The CDR3 has 15 residues. The clonotype was recovered from a man aged 35 to 55 with acute or convalescent COVID-19. The rearrangement uses TRBV4-2 and TRBJ1-5, with 7 bases matching TRBD1. The sequenced sample was peripheral blood. The CDR3 sequence is CASSQEGQNNQPQHF. DNA of the CDR3: TGTGCCAGCAGCCAAGAGGGACAGAACAATCAGCCCCAGCATTTT.